These T cell receptor beta chains were read from a single sample in a study of OX40 agonist ivuxolimab in advanced cancers. Some clones are missing from TCRdb's copy, which holds only in-frame ones; the method was immunoSEQ multiplex PCR. The sample carries more than 40,000 clones, about 90% recorded once. The sequencing here drew on CD4+ or CD8+ T cells sorted from blood, taken in a trial of the OX40 agonist ivuxolimab. Every receptor here comes from an adult with an advanced solid tumor such as melanoma, head and neck, liver or kidney cancer. CDR3s include the opening cysteine and the closing phenylalanine or tryptophan. D genes are given only for firm matches. Clone size is given for some rows only: seen once, a few or many times, or a class if the clone is expanded.

size,length,J,V,D,CDR3,DNA
.,16,TRBJ2-2,TRBV5-1,TRBD1,CASSSPGQSNTGELFF,TGCGCCAGCAGCTCACCGGGACAGTCGAACACCGGGGAGCTGTTTTTT
.,16,TRBJ2-2,TRBV10-2,TRBD1,CASSDPGQGRAGELFF,TGCGCCAGCAGTGATCCGGGACAGGGAAGGGCCGGGGAGCTGTTTTTT
once,15,TRBJ1-2,TRBV19,TRBD1,CASSPSDRGIYGYTF,TGTGCCAGTAGTCCCTCGGACAGGGGGATTTATGGCTACACCTTC
.,14,TRBJ2-1,TRBV7-9,.,CASSLELVLNEQFF,TGTGCCAGCAGCTTGGAACTAGTGCTGAATGAGCAGTTCTTC
.,14,TRBJ2-7,TRBV2,TRBD2,CASLTREGTYEQYF,TGTGCCAGCCTTACTCGGGAGGGGACCTACGAGCAGTACTTC
.,15,TRBJ2-3,TRBV28,.,CATLQWGFGTDTQYF,TGTGCCACTCTACAGTGGGGGTTTGGCACAGATACGCAGTATTTT
.,13,TRBJ2-5,TRBV7-9,TRBD1,CAKQGFNGETQYF,TGTGCCAAACAGGGGTTCAACGGCGAGACCCAGTACTTC
.,16,TRBJ2-5,TRBV9,.,CASSVGARGPQETQYF,TGTGCCAGCAGCGTAGGTGCCAGGGGTCCTCAAGAGACCCAGTACTTC
once,15,TRBJ2-3,TRBV9,.,CASSVGTTSTDTQYF,TGTGCCAGCAGCGTAGGTACCACCTCCACAGATACGCAGTATTTT
.,14,TRBJ2-1,TRBV19,TRBD1,CASNPGQNYNEQFF,TGTGCCAGTAACCCGGGACAGAATTACAATGAGCAGTTCTTC
.,12,TRBJ1-1,TRBV4-3,.,CASSLHNAEAFF,TGCGCCAGCAGCCTCCACAATGCTGAAGCTTTCTTT
.,16,TRBJ2-5,TRBV28,TRBD1,CASSLYRTGLGETQYF,TGTGCCAGCAGTTTATATCGGACAGGGTTAGGAGAGACCCAGTACTTC
.,13,TRBJ2-7,TRBV7-8,TRBD1,CASSRGQVYEQYF,TGTGCCAGCAGCCGGGGACAGGTCTACGAGCAGTACTTC
.,15,TRBJ1-1,TRBV5-1,.,CASSVPSGTYTEAFF,TGCGCCAGCAGCGTACCCTCCGGGACCTACACTGAAGCTTTCTTT
.,14,TRBJ2-1,TRBV6-5,TRBD2,CASSYPGTSGRSVF,TGTGCCAGCAGTTACCCCGGGACTAGCGGCCGATCGGTCTTC
.,19,TRBJ2-3,TRBV28,TRBD2,CASSILTLRGGLGTDTQYF,TGTGCCAGCAGTATCCTTACCCTACGGGGGGGCCTAGGGACAGATACGCAGTATTTT
.,13,TRBJ2-3,TRBV6-5,.,CASREQSTDTQYF,TGTGCCAGCAGGGAACAGAGCACAGATACGCAGTATTTT
.,23,TRBJ2-2,TRBV7-3,.,CASSLKGGAPLTPKGPNTGELFF,TGTGCCAGCAGCTTAAAAGGGGGGGCTCCCCTTACCCCGAAAGGTCCGAACACCGGGGAGCTGTTTTTT
.,17,TRBJ2-7,TRBV11-2,TRBD1,CATQPPRQGRPTYEQYF,TGTGCCACCCAGCCCCCACGACAGGGAAGGCCGACCTACGAGCAGTACTTC
.,14,TRBJ2-1,TRBV2,.,CASSAPLASDEQFF,TGTGCCAGCAGTGCTCCCCTAGCATCCGATGAGCAGTTCTTC
.,14,TRBJ1-1,TRBV2,.,CASSERGTNTEAFF,TGTGCCAGCAGTGAGAGGGGAACGAACACTGAAGCTTTCTTT
.,16,TRBJ2-5,TRBV5-4,.,CASSLDRYRTQETQYF,TGTGCCAGCAGCCTCGATCGATACAGGACCCAAGAGACCCAGTACTTC
.,17,TRBJ2-6,TRBV7-9,TRBD1,CASSSGTGGSGANVLTF,TGTGCCAGCAGTTCCGGGACAGGGGGCTCTGGGGCCAACGTCCTGACTTTC
.,12,TRBJ2-5,TRBV11-1,.,CASSLAQETQYF,TGTGCCAGCAGCTTAGCCCAAGAGACCCAGTACTTC
.,17,TRBJ2-7,TRBV5-1,TRBD2,CASSLGLAGGLDLEQYF,TGCGCCAGCAGCTTGGGGCTAGCGGGAGGCCTGGATCTCGAGCAGTACTTC
.,13,TRBJ2-3,TRBV2,.,CASSELTGGTQYF,TGTGCCAGCAGTGAATTAACAGGCGGTACGCAGTATTTT
.,18,TRBJ2-5,TRBV28,TRBD1,CASSSTPLGQGVQETQYF,TGTGCCAGCAGTTCTACCCCTCTAGGACAGGGGGTCCAAGAGACCCAGTACTTC
.,14,TRBJ1-4,TRBV28,.,CASSLGPLREKLFF,TGTGCCAGCAGTTTAGGCCCACTGAGGGAAAAACTGTTTTTT
medium-sized,14,TRBJ2-7,TRBV6-1,TRBD2,CASRRTSGSYEQYF,TGTGCCAGCAGGCGGACTAGCGGGAGTTACGAGCAGTACTTC
.,17,TRBJ2-4,TRBV21-1,.,CASSKADGRFAKNIQYF,TGTGCCAGCAGCAAAGCGGACGGGAGGTTTGCCAAAAACATTCAGTACTTC
.,15,TRBJ2-3,TRBV4-1,.,CASSQEGSVTDTQYF,TGCGCCAGCAGCCAAGAAGGGTCTGTGACAGATACGCAGTATTTT
.,12,TRBJ1-5,TRBV28,.,CASRSSNQPQHF,TGTGCCAGCAGAAGTAGCAATCAGCCCCAGCATTTT
few,15,TRBJ1-1,TRBV21-1,.,CASSNKEARNTEAFF,TGTGCCAGCAGCAATAAAGAGGCCAGAAACACTGAAGCTTTCTTT
.,13,TRBJ1-4,TRBV30,TRBD1,CAWSADRAEKLFF,TGTGCCTGGAGTGCGGACAGGGCTGAAAAACTGTTTTTT
.,18,TRBJ2-4,TRBV7-9,.,CASSTGGLAGMSKNIQYF,TGTGCCAGCAGTACAGGGGGGCTAGCGGGGATGTCCAAAAACATTCAGTACTTC
.,18,TRBJ2-1,TRBV5-4,TRBD2,CASSLGTSGTSSYNEQFF,TGTGCCAGCAGCTTGGGGACTAGCGGGACGAGCTCCTACAATGAGCAGTTCTTC
.,12,TRBJ1-5,TRBV28,.,CASSFGVKPQHF,TGTGCCAGCAGTTTCGGGGTTAAGCCCCAGCATTTT
.,14,TRBJ2-4,TRBV5-8,TRBD2,CASGRLAGDVIQYF,TGTGCCAGCGGCCGACTAGCGGGAGATGTCATTCAGTACTTC
.,18,TRBJ2-2,TRBV9,TRBD2,CASSGFQREWRNTGELFF,TGTGCCAGCAGCGGGTTTCAGCGGGAGTGGAGAAACACCGGGGAGCTGTTTTTT
.,19,TRBJ2-1,TRBV11-2,TRBD1,CASSLELRDRLSSYNEQFF,TGTGCCAGCAGCTTAGAATTACGGGACAGGCTTAGCTCCTACAATGAGCAGTTCTTC
.,16,TRBJ2-1,TRBV6-1,.,CASSVWGGDNINEQFF,TGTGCCAGCAGTGTATGGGGGGGGGACAATATCAATGAGCAGTTCTTC